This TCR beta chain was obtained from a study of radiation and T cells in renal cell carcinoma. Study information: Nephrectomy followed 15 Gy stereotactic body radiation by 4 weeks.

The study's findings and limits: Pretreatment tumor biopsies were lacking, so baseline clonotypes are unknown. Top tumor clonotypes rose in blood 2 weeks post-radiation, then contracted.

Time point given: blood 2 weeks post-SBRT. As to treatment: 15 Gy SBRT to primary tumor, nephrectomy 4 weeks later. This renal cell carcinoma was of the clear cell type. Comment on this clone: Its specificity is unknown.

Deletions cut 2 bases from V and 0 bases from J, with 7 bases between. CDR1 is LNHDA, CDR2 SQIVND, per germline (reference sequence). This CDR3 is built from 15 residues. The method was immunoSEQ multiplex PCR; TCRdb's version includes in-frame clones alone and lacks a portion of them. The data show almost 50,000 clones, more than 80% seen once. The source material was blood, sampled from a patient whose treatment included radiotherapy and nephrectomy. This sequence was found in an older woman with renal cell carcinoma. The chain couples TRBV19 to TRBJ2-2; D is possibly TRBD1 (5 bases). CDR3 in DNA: TGTGCCAGTAGTATACCGACAGCGAACACCGGGGAGCTGTTTTTT. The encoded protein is CASSIPTANTGELFF.